A single sample is the source of the 15 T cell receptor beta chains below, sequenced in a study of blood T cell repertoires in COVID-19. Assay used: immunoSEQ multiplex PCR; TCRdb lists only in-frame clones, some missing. The table has 84,000 or so clones, approximately 78% seen once. The specimen was peripheral blood. These TCRs come from a woman at least 80 years old with acute or convalescent COVID-19.

The chain uses TRBV2 and TRBJ2-3, with 8 bases matching TRBD1. CDR3 length: 14 residues. Unmatched junction bases numbered 6, after V lost 6 bases and J lost 4 bases. Germline lookup yields CDR1 SNHLY and CDR2 FYNNEI. CDR3 loop: CASRLTGAADTQYF. The CDR3, as DNA: TGTGCCAGCAGGCTGACAGGGGCGGCAGATACGCAGTATTTT.

CDR3 amino acids: CASSLSAGMGWRGYSPLHF. Written as DNA, the CDR3 is TGTGCCAGCAGTTTATCTGCTGGGATGGGGTGGCGGGGCTATTCACCCCTCCACTTT. The V and J genes are TRBV27 and TRBJ1-6, with a possible D match to TRBD1 (5 bases). The CDR3 has 19 amino acids. The V end was cut by 0 bases, the J end by 8 bases, with 23 bases between. CDR1 is MNHEY, CDR2 SMNVEV, per germline (reference sequence).

The V gene is TRBV21-1, the J gene TRBJ2-3; no DNA check was done on the table's D call, TRBD1. TRBV21-1 is reported as a pseudogene. This CDR3 is 13 amino acids long. CDR3 amino acids: CASCPQSTGTGGF. The CDR3 nucleotides read TGTGCCAGCTGCCCCCAATCGACCGGGACAGGAGGTTTT.

This chain uses TRBV6-5 with TRBJ2-4; possible D gene TRBD1, 6 bases. V dropped 2 bases and J dropped 7 bases, with 12 bases sitting between them. The CDR3 has 14 amino acids. Germline lookup yields CDR1 MNHEY and CDR2 SVGAGI. CDR3 sequence (DNA): TGTGCCAGCAGTTACGGGGGCAGTGAGAACATTCAGTACTTC. This translates into CASSYGGSENIQYF.

This chain uses TRBV25-1 with TRBJ2-2; D perhaps matches TRBD1 (6 bases). V lost 4 bases, J lost 6 bases, and 12 bases lay in between. The CDR3 has 14 residues. Germline V lookup: CDR1 MGHDK, CDR2 SYGVNS. CDR3 bases: TGTGCCAGCAGTGCTTTCAGGGGTCCCGGGGAGCTGTTTTTT. Translating gives CASSAFRGPGELFF.

The chain employs TRBV6-4 and TRBJ1-2; D is uncertain. The germline V and J ends were trimmed by 0 bases and 3 bases, with 8 bases remaining between them. The CDR3 is 14 residues long. CDR1 is MRHNA, CDR2 SNTAGT, per germline. Written as DNA, the CDR3 is TGTGCCAGCAGTGACTCGAGACGGGACTATGGCTACACCTTC. Translated: CASSDSRRDYGYTF.

V is TRBV27 and J is TRBJ2-7; TRBD1 matches 7 bases. CDR3 length equals 17 residues. The ends lost 5 bases at V and 0 bases at J; junction bases unmatched: 13. Germline-derived CDR1 and CDR2 are MNHEY and SMNVEV (reference sequence). CDR3: CASSKNPGTASSYEQYF. The CDR3 DNA is TGTGCCAGCAGTAAAAACCCGGGGACAGCGAGCTCCTACGAGCAGTACTTC.

V is TRBV4-1 and J is TRBJ2-7, with 9 bases identical to TRBD1. The ends lost 5 bases at V and 5 bases at J; junction bases unmatched: 10. CDR1 and CDR2 from the germline V gene are MGHRA and YSYEKL. The CDR3 has 15 residues. CDR3 sequence reads: CASSSSWTGVHEQYF. The CDR3 coding sequence is TGCGCCAGCAGCTCATCGTGGACAGGGGTCCACGAGCAGTACTTC.

The rearrangement links TRBV27 to TRBJ2-7, with 9 bases aligning to TRBD1. The CDR3 length is 15 residues. J lost 6 bases, V lost 8 bases, and 14 bases had no gene match. The germline V gene encodes CDR1 MNHEY and CDR2 SMNVEV (reference sequence). The CDR3 region is CASGGTGTGRREQYF. CDR3 in DNA: TGTGCCAGCGGAGGGACCGGGACAGGGAGACGCGAGCAGTACTTC.

This rearrangement joins TRBV3-1 (or the pseudogene TRBV3-2) to TRBJ2-1; no reliable D call. This CDR3 is built from 13 residues. Trimming removed 0 bases from V and 7 bases from J, with 7 bases in between. The germline gives CDR1 LGHDT, CDR2 YNNKEL (reference sequence). The CDR3 bases are TGTGCCAGCAGCCAAGATTACGGGAATGAGCAGTTCTTC. As protein: CASSQDYGNEQFF.

In its sample, this clone was seen once. The genes are TRBV12-3 or TRBV12-4 and TRBJ1-1; no definite D call. The CDR3 is 13 amino acids. Trimming removed 0 bases from V and 2 bases from J, with 4 bases in between. In nucleotides, the CDR3 is TGTGCCAGCAGTTTAGCCGTTAACACTGAAGCTTTCTTT. The encoded protein is CASSLAVNTEAFF.

The chain links TRBV7-2 to TRBJ2-2, with a possible D match to TRBD1 (6 bases). CDR3 length equals 13 residues. The V and J ends lost 6 bases and 6 bases respectively, with 11 bases between them. Germline V gene sequence: CDR1 SGHTA, CDR2 FQGNSA. CDR3 sequence reads: CASRDTGPGELFF. CDR3 sequence (DNA): TGTGCCAGCAGAGATACAGGGCCCGGGGAGCTGTTTTTT.

The chain recombines TRBV10-3 with TRBJ2-3; TRBD1 aligns across 8 bases. Germline trimming cut 3 bases from V and 5 bases from J; bases unmatched to any gene: 1. This CDR3 comprises 13 residues. The germline CDR1 and CDR2 sequences are ENHRY and SYGVKD. CDR3 bases: TGTGCCATCAGTGACAGGGGGCAAGATACGCAGTATTTT. As protein: CAISDRGQDTQYF.

This chain links TRBV10-3 with TRBJ1-2; 8 bases fit TRBD1. V trimming: 7 bases; J trimming: 3 bases; junction bases outside the gene matches: 4. This CDR3 is 13 amino acids long. In germline, CDR1 is ENHRY, CDR2 SYGVKD. The CDR3 DNA sequence: TGTGCCATCAACTCGGGACAGGACTATGGCTACACCTTC. It is translated as CAINSGQDYGYTF.

The chain is built from TRBV12-5 and TRBJ2-2, with 8 bases lining up with TRBD1. The CDR3 is made up of 17 amino acids. The V segment lost 1 base and the J segment 4 bases; nucleotides outside the gene matches: 8. Germline CDR1 is LGHNT and CDR2 is FRNRAP. DNA for the CDR3: TGTGCTAGTGGTTTGGGAGGACAGGGACGGACCACCGGGGAGCTGTTTTTT. Protein product: CASGLGGQGRTTGELFF. Together with reference TRBV12-5 and TRBJ2-2, the CDR3 gives the full variable domain: DARVTQTPRHKVTEMGQEVTMRCQPILGHNTVFWYRQTMMQGLELLAYFRNRAPLDDSGMPKDRFSAEMPDATLATLKIQPSEPRDSAVYFCASGLGGQGRTTGELFFGEGSRLTVL.